This T cell receptor beta chain was recorded in a study of CD8 T cells in ankylosing spondylitis. Trimming took off 6 bases at V and 4 bases at J, with 16 bases between the two ends. The CDR3 runs 15 residues. CDR1 and CDR2 from the germline V gene are ENHRY and SYGVKD. Findings and caveats of the study: In ankylosing spondylitis patients, matched synovial fluid reportedly showed significant enrichment of disease-linked clones. Previous work reported some of these motif variants in the synovial fluid and blood of reactive arthritis.

TCR beta libraries were made by quantitative 5'-RACE with molecular barcodes. Using its own MiXCR run on the 5' RACE reads, TCRdb lists one record per CDR3 protein. The profile covers some 300,000 distinct CDR3 sequences, with 20% to 25% appearing a single time and approximately 3.7% taken by the ten largest. This clonotype was recorded at least ten times. Its antigen is not known. The source of this sequence is a female donor with ankylosing spondylitis or in good health (not recorded which). The specimen sequenced was blood, either unsorted or a sorted T cell fraction (not recorded which). This chain connects TRBV10-3 to TRBJ2-1; weak D call: TRBD2 (6 bases). CDR3: CAISPSGAGYNEQFF. The CDR3 region has the DNA TGTGCCATCAGCCCCTCCGGGGCGGGATACAATGAGCAGTTCTTC.